This note documents a single T cell receptor (beta chain) sequence. The germline V gene encodes CDR1 SGDLS and CDR2 YYNGEE. Deletions cut 7 bases from V and 4 bases from J, with 6 bases between. This CDR3 is 11 amino acids long. Assay used: immunoSEQ multiplex PCR; TCRdb lists only in-frame clones, some missing. In the table there are more than 200,000 clones, 87% of which are singletons. This sample is drawn from a study of blood T cell repertoires in COVID-19. Study overall: Samples taken during acute and convalescent COVID-19 were collected in the United States, Italy and Spain.

Membership in each cohort depended on participant-reported clinical history. This chain links TRBV9 with TRBJ1-3; no clear D gene. The clonotype was recovered from a young man in a cohort exposed to, infected with or recovered from COVID-19 (not recorded which). Sequenced: PBMCs or T cells enriched from blood (not recorded which). CDR3 protein: CASGLGNTIYF. CDR3 sequence (DNA): TGTGCCAGCGGCTTGGGAAACACCATATATTTT.